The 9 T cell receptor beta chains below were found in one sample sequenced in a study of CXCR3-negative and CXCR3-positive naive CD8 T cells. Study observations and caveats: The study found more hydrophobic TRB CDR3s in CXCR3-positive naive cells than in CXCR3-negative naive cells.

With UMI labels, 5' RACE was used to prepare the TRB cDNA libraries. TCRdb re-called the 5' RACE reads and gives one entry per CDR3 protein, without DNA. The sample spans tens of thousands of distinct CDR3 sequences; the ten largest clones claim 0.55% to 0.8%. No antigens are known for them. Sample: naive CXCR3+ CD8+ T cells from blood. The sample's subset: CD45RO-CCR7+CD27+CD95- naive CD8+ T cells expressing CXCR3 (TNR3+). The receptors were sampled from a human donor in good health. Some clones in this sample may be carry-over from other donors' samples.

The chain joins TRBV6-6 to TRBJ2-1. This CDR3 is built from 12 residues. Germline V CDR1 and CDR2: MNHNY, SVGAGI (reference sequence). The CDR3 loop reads CASSYGNNEQFF.

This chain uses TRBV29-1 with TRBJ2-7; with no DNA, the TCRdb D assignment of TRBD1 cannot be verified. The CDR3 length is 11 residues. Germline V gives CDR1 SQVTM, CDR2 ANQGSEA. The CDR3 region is CSVPTGGEQYF.

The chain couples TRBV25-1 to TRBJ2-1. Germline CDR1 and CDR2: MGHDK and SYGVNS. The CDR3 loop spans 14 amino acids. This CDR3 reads CASSVGSAYNEQFF.

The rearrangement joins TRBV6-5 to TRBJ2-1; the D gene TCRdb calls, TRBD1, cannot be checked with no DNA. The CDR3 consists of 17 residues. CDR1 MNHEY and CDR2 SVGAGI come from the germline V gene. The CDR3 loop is CASSLDRGSTNYNEQFF.

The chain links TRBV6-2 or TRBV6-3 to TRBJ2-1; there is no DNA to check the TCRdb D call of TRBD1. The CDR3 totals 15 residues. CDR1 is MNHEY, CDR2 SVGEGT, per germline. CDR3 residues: CASSPRAGPGNEQFF.

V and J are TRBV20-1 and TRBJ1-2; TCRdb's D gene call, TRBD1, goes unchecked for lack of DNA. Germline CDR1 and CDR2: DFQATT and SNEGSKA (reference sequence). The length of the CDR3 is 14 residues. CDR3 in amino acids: CSAQWGTDAYGYTF.

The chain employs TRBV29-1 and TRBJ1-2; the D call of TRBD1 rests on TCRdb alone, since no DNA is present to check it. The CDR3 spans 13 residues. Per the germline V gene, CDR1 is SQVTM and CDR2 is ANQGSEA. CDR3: CSVLQGSNYGYTF.

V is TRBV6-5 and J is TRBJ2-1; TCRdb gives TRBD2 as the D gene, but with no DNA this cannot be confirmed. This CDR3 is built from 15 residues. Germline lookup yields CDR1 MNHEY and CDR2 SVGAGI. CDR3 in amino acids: CASIGGGREYNEQFF.

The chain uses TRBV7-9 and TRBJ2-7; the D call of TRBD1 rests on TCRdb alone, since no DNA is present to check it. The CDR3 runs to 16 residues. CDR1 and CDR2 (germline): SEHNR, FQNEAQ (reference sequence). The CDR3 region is CASSLSPTGSVYEQYF.